The clone carrying this T cell receptor (beta chain) has only one observation. Germline CDR1 MNHNS, CDR2 SASEGT. The CDR3 spans 13 residues. After removal of 8 bases from V and 7 bases from J, the junction contained 10 bases not matched to a gene. Unique molecular identifiers tagged the TCRbeta library. One entry per CDR3 protein results from TCRdb running MiXCR on the PCR reads. Of about 980,000 distinct CDR3 sequences listed, about 29% are singletons. This record belongs to a study of T-cell reconstitution after alpha-beta-depleted transplantation in children. Specimen: PBMCs, mostly from graft donor cells, collected 360 days after TCRalphabeta/CD19-depleted stem cell transplant. This TCR was recovered from a boy under two years old who had a stem cell transplant for SCID, so the T cells may come from the graft donor. The rearrangement uses TRBV6-1 and TRBJ1-2, with TRBD1 identical over 7 bases. The DNA for the CDR3 is TGTGCCAGCCTTCCCCGGACAGGAGGTGGCTACACCTTC. This encodes CASLPRTGGGYTF.